This is a list of T cell receptor beta chains from one sample in a study of blood T cells in healthy people across ages. TCRdb re-called the 5' RACE reads through MiXCR, storing one row per CDR3 protein. Here the sample spans approximately 2,000,000 distinct CDR3 sequences, roughly 43% being singletons. The sequencing input was blood. These receptors originate from a human donor in good health. Each CDR3 is given with its conserved first and last residue. A D gene is named only where the DNA matches it firmly. Size is omitted from some rows. Given values are once, few, many or a class for expanded clones.

d_call	v_call	j_call	clone_size	cdr3_nt	cdr3_aa
NA	TRBV18	TRBJ1-2	NA	TGTGCCAGCTCACAGATGAGAGAGGGTCCTGTCTATGGCTACACCTTC	CASSQMREGPVYGYTF
NA	TRBV7-2	TRBJ2-4	few	TGTGCCAGCAGCTCCGTTCTAGGGCAGTACTTC	CASSSVLGQYF
NA	TRBV4-1	TRBJ2-3	NA	TGCGCCAGTGGCTTAGGGGTTTTGACAGATACGCAGTATTTT	CASGLGVLTDTQYF
NA	TRBV20-1	TRBJ1-5	few	TGCAGTGCTACCAGACAGTTGGATCAGCCCCAGCATTTT	CSATRQLDQPQHF
NA	TRBV24-1	TRBJ2-7	few	TGTGCCACCAGTGACTATGAGTTTCACGAGCAGTACTTC	CATSDYEFHEQYF
NA	TRBV2	TRBJ2-5	few	TGTGCCAGCAGTGAAGCGCTAGTTCTAAAGACCCAGTACTTC	CASSEALVLKTQYF
NA	TRBV7-6	TRBJ1-1	NA	TGTGCCAGCAGCTCCCTAGGCAGGGTGTCCCTTGAAGCTTTCTTT	CASSSLGRVSLEAFF
NA	TRBV29-1	TRBJ1-5	NA	TGCAGCGTTGACGGGGGTTCAAGCAATCAGCCCCAGCATTTT	CSVDGGSSNQPQHF
NA	TRBV11-2	TRBJ2-1	NA	TGTGCCAGCAGCTTAGGCATCTCCCGCTACAATGAGCAGTTCTTC	CASSLGISRYNEQFF
NA	TRBV29-1	TRBJ1-1	few	TGCAGCGTAGGACAGAAAGCCCTTCTGGACACTGAAGCTTTCTTT	CSVGQKALLDTEAFF
NA	TRBV3-1	TRBJ2-7	NA	TGTGCCAGCAGCCAAGACGATGTCGAGCAGTACTTC	CASSQDDVEQYF
TRBD2	TRBV6-5	TRBJ2-3	few	TGTGCCAGCCAGAGGAGCGGGGAGAGCACAGATACGCAGTATTTT	CASQRSGESTDTQYF
TRBD2	TRBV12-3/TRBV12-4	TRBJ2-1	NA	TGTGCCAGCAGTTTAGCGTTTAGTGCTAGCGGTTACAATGAGCAGTTCTTC	CASSLAFSASGYNEQFF
NA	TRBV20-1	TRBJ1-2	few	TGCAGTGCTAGGTACAGGGCTGGCTACACCTTC	CSARYRAGYTF
NA	TRBV20-1	TRBJ1-2	few	TGCAGTGCCCCTAAGACAGGCTACACCTTC	CSAPKTGYTF
NA	TRBV20-1	TRBJ1-2	NA	TGCAGTGCTCCTTGGGCGGGCCTCGATGGCTACACCTTC	CSAPWAGLDGYTF
NA	TRBV20-1	TRBJ2-4	NA	TGCAGTGCCAAAGATCTAGCCAAAAACATTCAGTACTTC	CSAKDLAKNIQYF
TRBD1	TRBV9	TRBJ2-1	few	TGTGCCAGCAGCGCAACAGGGGACCATTCTTACAATGAGCAGTTCTTC	CASSATGDHSYNEQFF
NA	TRBV4-1	TRBJ1-2	NA	TGCGCCAGCGGCCAAAAACCTAGAGGGGCTGGCTACACCTTC	CASGQKPRGAGYTF
NA	TRBV20-1	TRBJ2-7	NA	TGCAGTGCTAGAGATCAAGGAAGAGTCTACGAGCAGTACTTC	CSARDQGRVYEQYF
NA	TRBV20-1	TRBJ2-4	few	TGCAGTGCTAGAGTGATAGTAGGGAACATTCAGTACTTC	CSARVIVGNIQYF
NA	TRBV7-2	TRBJ1-2	few	TGTGCCAGCAGGCGTGGGGGGGGGAACTATGGCTACACCTTC	CASRRGGGNYGYTF